Sequencing of this TCR beta chain was carried out in a study of cytomegalovirus exposure and HLA in healthy donors. Across the study: In a previous analysis, more than 90 million unique TCR beta sequences were found from roughly 200 million T cells.

V lost 0 bases and J 6 bases, leaving 14 bases between the germline ends. This CDR3 is 16 amino acids long. Per germline, CDR1 LGHNA and CDR2 YNFKEQ. With respect to this clone: Its antigen remains unknown.

Broader study findings: Later analysis associated a missense DCLRE1C variant with TCR beta V- and J-gene trimming. Across donors, sequencing depth was assumed by presence/absence analyses to be roughly uniform.

Primers: 60 Vbeta forward and 13 Jbeta reverse. Repertoires were generated with immunoSEQ multiplex PCR, while TCRdb's copy carries only in-frame clones and drops some. This table holds over 150,000 clones, about 83% found once. What was sequenced was PBMCs. V and J are TRBV4-2 and TRBJ2-2; D may be TRBD2 (5 bases). The sequence came from a woman in her thirties in good health and CMV-seronegative. The CDR3 loop is CASSQDPAPGSGELFF. The DNA for the CDR3 is TGTGCCAGCAGCCAAGATCCAGCGCCGGGGTCCGGGGAGCTGTTTTTT.